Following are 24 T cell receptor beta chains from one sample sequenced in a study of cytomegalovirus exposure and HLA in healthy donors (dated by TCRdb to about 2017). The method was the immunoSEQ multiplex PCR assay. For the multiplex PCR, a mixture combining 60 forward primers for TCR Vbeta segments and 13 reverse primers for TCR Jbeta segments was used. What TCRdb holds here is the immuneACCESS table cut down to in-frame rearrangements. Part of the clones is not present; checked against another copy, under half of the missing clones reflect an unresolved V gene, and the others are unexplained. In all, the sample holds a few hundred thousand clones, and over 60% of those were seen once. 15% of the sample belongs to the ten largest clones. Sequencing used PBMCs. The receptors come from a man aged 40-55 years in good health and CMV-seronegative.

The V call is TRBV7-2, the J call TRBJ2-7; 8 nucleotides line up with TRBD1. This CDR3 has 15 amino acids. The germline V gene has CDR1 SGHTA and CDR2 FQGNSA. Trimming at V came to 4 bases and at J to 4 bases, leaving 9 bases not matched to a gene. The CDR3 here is CASSSPGQGVYEQYF. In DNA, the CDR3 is TGTGCCAGCAGCTCCCCCGGACAGGGCGTTTACGAGCAGTACTTC.

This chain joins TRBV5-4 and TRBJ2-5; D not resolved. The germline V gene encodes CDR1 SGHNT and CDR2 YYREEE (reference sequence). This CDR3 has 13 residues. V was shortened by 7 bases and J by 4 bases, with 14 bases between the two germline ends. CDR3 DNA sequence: TGTGCCAGCTCAATACAGTCAAGAGAGACCCAGTACTTC. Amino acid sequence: CASSIQSRETQYF. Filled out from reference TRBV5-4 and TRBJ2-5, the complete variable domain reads ETGVTQSPTHLIKTRGQQVTLRCSSQSGHNTVSWYQQALGQGPQFIFQYYREEENGRGNFPPRFSGLQFPNYSSELNVNALELDDSALYLCASSIQSRETQYFGPGTRLLVL.

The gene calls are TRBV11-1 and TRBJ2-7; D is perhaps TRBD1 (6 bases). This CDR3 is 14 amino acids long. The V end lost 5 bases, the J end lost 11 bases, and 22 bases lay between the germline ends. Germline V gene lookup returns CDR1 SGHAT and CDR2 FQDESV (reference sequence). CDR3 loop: CASSPGTKLTSEYF. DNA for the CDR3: TGTGCCAGCAGCCCCGGGACAAAACTCACCTCAGAGTACTTC.

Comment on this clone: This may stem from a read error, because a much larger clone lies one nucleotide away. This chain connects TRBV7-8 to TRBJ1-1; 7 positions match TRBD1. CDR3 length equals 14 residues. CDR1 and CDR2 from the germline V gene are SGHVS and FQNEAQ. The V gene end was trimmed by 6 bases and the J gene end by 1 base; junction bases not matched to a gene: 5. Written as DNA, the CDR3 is TGTGCCAGCAGTTTTCGGACAGGGAACACTGAAGCTTTCTTT. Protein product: CASSFRTGNTEAFF. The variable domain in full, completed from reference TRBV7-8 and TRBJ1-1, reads GAGVSQSPRYKVAKRGQDVALRCDPISGHVSLFWYQQALGQGPEFLTYFQNEAQLDKSGLPSDRFFAERPEGSVSTLKIQRTQQEDSAVYLCASSFRTGNTEAFFGQGTRLTVV.

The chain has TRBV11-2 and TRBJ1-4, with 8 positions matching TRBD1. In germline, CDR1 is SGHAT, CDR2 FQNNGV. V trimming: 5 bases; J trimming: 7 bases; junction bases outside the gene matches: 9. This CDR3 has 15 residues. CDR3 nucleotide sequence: TGTGCCAGCAGCCCCAGACAGGGGAGGGGTGAAAAACTGTTTTTT. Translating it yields CASSPRQGRGEKLFF.

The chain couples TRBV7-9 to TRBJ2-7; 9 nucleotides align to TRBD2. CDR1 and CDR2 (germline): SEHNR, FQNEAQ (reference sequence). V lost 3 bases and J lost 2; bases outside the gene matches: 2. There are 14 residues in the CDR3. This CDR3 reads CASSLGLATYEQYF. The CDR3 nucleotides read TGTGCCAGCAGCTTGGGACTAGCCACCTACGAGCAGTACTTC.

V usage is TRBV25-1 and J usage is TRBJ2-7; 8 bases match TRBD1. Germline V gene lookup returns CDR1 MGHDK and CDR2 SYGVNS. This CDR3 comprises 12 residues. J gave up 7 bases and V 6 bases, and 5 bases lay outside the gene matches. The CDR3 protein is CASRQGAGEQYF. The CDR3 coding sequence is TGTGCCAGCAGGCAGGGGGCGGGTGAGCAGTACTTC.

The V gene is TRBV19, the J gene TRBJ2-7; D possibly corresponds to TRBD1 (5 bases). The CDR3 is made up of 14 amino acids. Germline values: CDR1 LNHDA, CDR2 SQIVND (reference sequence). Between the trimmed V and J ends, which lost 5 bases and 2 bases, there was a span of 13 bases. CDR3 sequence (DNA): TGTGCCAGTAGTCAGGGCTTATCCGCCTACGAGCAGTACTTC. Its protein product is CASSQGLSAYEQYF.

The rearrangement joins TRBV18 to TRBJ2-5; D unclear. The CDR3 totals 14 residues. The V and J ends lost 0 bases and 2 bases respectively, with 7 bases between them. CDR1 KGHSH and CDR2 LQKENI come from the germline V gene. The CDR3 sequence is CASSPPTTQETQYF. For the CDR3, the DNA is TGTGCCAGCTCACCACCCACTACTCAAGAGACCCAGTACTTC.

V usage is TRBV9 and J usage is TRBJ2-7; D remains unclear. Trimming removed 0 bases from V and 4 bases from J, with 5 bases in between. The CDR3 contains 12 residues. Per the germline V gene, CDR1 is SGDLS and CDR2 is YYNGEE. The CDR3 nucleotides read TGTGCCAGCAGCGTAGACGGGTACGAGCAGTACTTC. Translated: CASSVDGYEQYF.

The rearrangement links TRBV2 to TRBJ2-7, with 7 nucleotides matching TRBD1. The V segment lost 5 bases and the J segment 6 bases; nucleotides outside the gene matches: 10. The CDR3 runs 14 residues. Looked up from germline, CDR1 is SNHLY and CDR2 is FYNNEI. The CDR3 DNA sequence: TGTGCCAGCAGTCCCGGGACAGAGGTGCTCGAGCAGTACTTC. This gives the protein CASSPGTEVLEQYF.

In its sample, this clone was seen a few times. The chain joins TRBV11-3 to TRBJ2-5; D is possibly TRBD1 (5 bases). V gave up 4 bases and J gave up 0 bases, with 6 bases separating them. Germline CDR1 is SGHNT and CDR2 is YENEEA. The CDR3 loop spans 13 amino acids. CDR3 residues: CASSYRNQETQYF. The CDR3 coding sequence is TGTGCCAGCAGCTACAGGAACCAAGAGACCCAGTACTTC. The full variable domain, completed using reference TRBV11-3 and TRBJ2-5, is EAGVVQSPRYKIIEKKQPVAFWCNPISGHNTLYWYLQNLGQGPELLIRYENEEAVDDSQLPKDRFSAERLKGVDSTLKIQPAELGDSAVYLCASSYRNQETQYFGPGTRLLVL.

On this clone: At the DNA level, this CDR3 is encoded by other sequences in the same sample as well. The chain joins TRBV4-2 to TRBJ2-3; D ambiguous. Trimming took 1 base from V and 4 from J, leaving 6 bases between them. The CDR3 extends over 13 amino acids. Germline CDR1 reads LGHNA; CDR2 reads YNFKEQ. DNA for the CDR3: TGTGCCAGCAGCCAAGGGTTAGCAGATACGCAGTATTTT. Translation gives CASSQGLADTQYF.

The CDR3 DNA reads TGTGCCAGCAGACAGGGAAAAAATAATTCACCCCTCCACTTT. This translates into CASRQGKNNSPLHF. The chain has TRBV5-6 and TRBJ1-6, with a possible D match to TRBD1 (6 bases). V was pared by 5 bases and J by 5 bases, with 11 bases between. This CDR3 comprises 14 residues. Germline V CDR1 and CDR2: SGHDT, YYEEEE.

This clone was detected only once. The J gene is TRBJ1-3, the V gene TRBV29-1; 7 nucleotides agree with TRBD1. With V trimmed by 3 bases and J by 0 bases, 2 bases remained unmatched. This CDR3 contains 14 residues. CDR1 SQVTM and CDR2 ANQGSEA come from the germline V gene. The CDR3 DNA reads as TGCAGCGTTGAGGGGGACAGCTCTGGAAACACCATATATTTT. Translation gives CSVEGDSSGNTIYF.

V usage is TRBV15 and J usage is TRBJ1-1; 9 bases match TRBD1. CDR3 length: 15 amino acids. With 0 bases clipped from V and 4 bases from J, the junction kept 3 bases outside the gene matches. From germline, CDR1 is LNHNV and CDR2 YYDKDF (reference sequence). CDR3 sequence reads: CATSRDWTGATEAFF. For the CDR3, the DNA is TGTGCCACCAGCAGAGACTGGACAGGGGCCACTGAAGCTTTCTTT. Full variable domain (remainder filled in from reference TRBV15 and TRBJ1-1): DAMVIQNPRYQVTQFGKPVTLSCSQTLNHNVMYWYQQKSSQAPKLLFHYYDKDFNNEADTPDNFQSRRPNTSFCFLDIRSPGLGDTAMYLCATSRDWTGATEAFFGQGTRLTVV.

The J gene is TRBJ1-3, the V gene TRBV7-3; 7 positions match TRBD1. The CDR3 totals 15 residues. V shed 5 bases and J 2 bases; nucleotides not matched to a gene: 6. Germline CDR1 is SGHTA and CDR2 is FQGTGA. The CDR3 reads CASSPSTGTGNTIYF. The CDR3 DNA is TGTGCCAGCAGCCCCTCGACAGGGACTGGAAACACCATATATTTT. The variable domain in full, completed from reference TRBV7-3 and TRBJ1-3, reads GAGVSQTPSNKVTEKGKYVELRCDPISGHTALYWYRQSLGQGPEFLIYFQGTGAADDSGLPNDRFFAVRPEGSVSTLKIQRTERGDSAVYLCASSPSTGTGNTIYFGEGSWLTVV.

The DNA for the CDR3 is TGTGCCAGCTCGTTACAGGGAGAGGGTGAAGCTTTCTTT. This sequence encodes CASSLQGEGEAFF. The genes are TRBV18 and TRBJ1-1; TRBD1 might be the D (6 bases). This CDR3 is built from 13 residues. Trimming left V 6 bases short and J 7 bases short, with 15 bases between. Germline CDR1 reads KGHSH; CDR2 reads LQKENI.

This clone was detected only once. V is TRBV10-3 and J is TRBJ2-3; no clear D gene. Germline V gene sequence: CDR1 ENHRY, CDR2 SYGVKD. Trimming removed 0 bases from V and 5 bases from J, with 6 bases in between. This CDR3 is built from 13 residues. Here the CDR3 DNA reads TGTGCCATCAGTGAGTCTCCCTTAGATACGCAGTATTTT. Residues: CAISESPLDTQYF.

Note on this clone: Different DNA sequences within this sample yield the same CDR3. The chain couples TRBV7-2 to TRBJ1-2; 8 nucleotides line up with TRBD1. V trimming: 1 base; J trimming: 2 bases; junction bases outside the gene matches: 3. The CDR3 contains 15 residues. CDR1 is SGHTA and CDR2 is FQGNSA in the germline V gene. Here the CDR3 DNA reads TGTGCCAGCAGCTTAGAGCAGGGGGCCAACTATGGCTACACCTTC. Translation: CASSLEQGANYGYTF.

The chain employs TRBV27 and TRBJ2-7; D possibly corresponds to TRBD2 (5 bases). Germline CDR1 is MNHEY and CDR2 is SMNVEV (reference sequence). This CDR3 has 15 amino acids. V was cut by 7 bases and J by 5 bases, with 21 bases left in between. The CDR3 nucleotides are TGTGCCAGCACCCCTACCACGTTGGGAGCCCACGAGCAGTACTTC. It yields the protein CASTPTTLGAHEQYF.

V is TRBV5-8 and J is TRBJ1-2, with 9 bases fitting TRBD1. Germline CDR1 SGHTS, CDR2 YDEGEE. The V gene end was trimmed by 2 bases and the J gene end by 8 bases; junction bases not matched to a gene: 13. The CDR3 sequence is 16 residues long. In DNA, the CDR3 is TGTGCCAGCAGCTTCGGACAGGGGCCAAGTTTAGAGGGCTACACCTTC. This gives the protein CASSFGQGPSLEGYTF.

CDR3 nucleotide sequence: TGTGCCAGCAGCGTCTCTCGGCTAGCGGGAGCCGATGAGCAGTTCTTC. Translating gives CASSVSRLAGADEQFF. The V gene is TRBV9, the J gene TRBJ2-1; 10 bases agree with TRBD2. The junction had 10 bases not matched to a gene; V was cut back by 2 bases and J by 8 bases. The germline V gene encodes CDR1 SGDLS and CDR2 YYNGEE. The CDR3 totals 16 residues.

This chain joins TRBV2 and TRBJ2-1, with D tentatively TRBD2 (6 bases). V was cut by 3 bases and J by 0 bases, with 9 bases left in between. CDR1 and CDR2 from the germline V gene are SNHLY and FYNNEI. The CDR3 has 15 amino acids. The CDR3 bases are TGTGCCAGCAGTGAGGGTAGCGGCTCCTACAATGAGCAGTTCTTC. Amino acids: CASSEGSGSYNEQFF.